Below, 27 T cell receptor beta chains from the same sample are listed, as sequenced in a study of blood T cell repertoires in COVID-19 (dated by TCRdb to the early 2020s). The protocol used for the library was the immunoSEQ multiplex PCR assay. Not all clones reach the TCRdb copy of this immuneACCESS table, which keeps in-frame sequences only. Checked studies attribute under half of the gap to unresolved V genes and leave the rest unexplained. This sample lists about 490,000 clones; around 85% were detected once. Clones ranked in the top ten supply roughly 3.2% of the sample. The sequenced sample consisted of peripheral blood. Receptor source: a human donor in a cohort sampled during active COVID-19.

The count of this clone is one. In nucleotides, the CDR3 is TGTGCCAGTAGTAGGAATTCGGCCTCATGGAGAGAGAACTATGGCTACACCTTC. Translation: CASSRNSASWRENYGYTF. V is TRBV19 and J is TRBJ1-2; D is unclear. CDR1 is LNHDA and CDR2 is SQIVND in the germline V gene (reference sequence). The CDR3 runs to 18 residues. V gave up 4 bases and J gave up 2 bases, with 23 bases separating them.

The gene calls are TRBV10-3 and TRBJ1-5; 8 nucleotides align to TRBD1. The CDR3 consists of 16 residues. V lost 2 bases to trimming and J lost 7 bases; unmatched junction nucleotides: 10. Germline V lookup: CDR1 ENHRY, CDR2 SYGVKD. DNA of the CDR3: TGTGCCATCAGTGAGGAGGACAGGGTTTTGGGGCAGCCCCAGCATTTT. Protein product: CAISEEDRVLGQPQHF.

This chain uses TRBV13 with TRBJ1-1; D ambiguous. The CDR3 loop spans 13 amino acids. Trimming shortened V by 5 bases and J by 1 base, and 8 bases separated the two germline ends. CDR1 PRHDT and CDR2 FYEKMQ come from the germline V gene (reference sequence). The CDR3: CASSAHRNTEAFF. In nucleotides, the CDR3 is TGTGCCAGCAGCGCCCACAGGAACACTGAAGCTTTCTTT.

V usage is TRBV18 and J usage is TRBJ1-4; D remains unclear. Between the trimmed V and J ends, which lost 2 bases and 7 bases, there was a span of 8 bases. The germline CDR1 and CDR2 sequences are KGHSH and LQKENI. The CDR3 is 13 residues long. DNA for the CDR3: TGTGCCAGCTCACCAGGGCGGGGTGAAAAACTGTTTTTT. Its protein product is CASSPGRGEKLFF.

The chain uses TRBV29-1 and TRBJ2-7; 8 positions match TRBD1. V shed 4 bases and J 5 bases; nucleotides not matched to a gene: 4. Looked up from germline, CDR1 is SQVTM and CDR2 is ANQGSEA. The CDR3 sequence is 12 residues long. The CDR3 nucleotides read TGCAGCGTTGGGCAGGGGGCGGACGAGCAGTACTTC. Protein sequence: CSVGQGADEQYF.

The rearrangement uses TRBV5-1 and TRBJ1-4, with D unclear. The germline V and J ends were trimmed by 5 bases and 0 bases, with 8 bases remaining between them. CDR1 is SGHRS and CDR2 is YFSETQ in the germline V gene. The length of the CDR3 is 14 residues. CDR3 nucleotides: TGCGCCAGCAGACGGGGATCAACTAATGAAAAACTGTTTTTT. Translated, it gives CASRRGSTNEKLFF.

The V call is TRBV7-2, the J call TRBJ2-1; a possible D gene is TRBD1 (6 bases). The germline CDR1 and CDR2 sequences are SGHTA and FQGNSA. V lost 0 bases and J lost 5, with 17 bases in between. This CDR3 comprises 17 residues. CDR3: CASSLAPDRSNDNEQFF. CDR3 DNA sequence: TGTGCCAGCAGCTTAGCGCCAGACAGGAGTAATGACAATGAGCAGTTCTTC.

This clone is medium-sized within its sample. J is TRBJ2-7 and V is TRBV9, with D unclear. The CDR3 has 13 amino acids. Germline V lookup: CDR1 SGDLS, CDR2 YYNGEE. Between the trimmed V and J ends, which lost 3 bases and 6 bases, there was a span of 13 bases. CDR3 protein: CASSADRSPEQYF. The CDR3 nucleotides read TGTGCCAGCAGCGCGGATAGGAGTCCCGAGCAGTACTTC.

The V call is TRBV5-4, the J call TRBJ2-5, with TRBD2 identical over 14 bases. The germline V gene encodes CDR1 SGHNT and CDR2 YYREEE (reference sequence). The CDR3 sequence is 15 residues long. The J segment lost 7 bases and the V segment lost 2 bases, leaving 4 bases of the junction unmatched. The CDR3 DNA is TGTGCCAGCAGCTTTCCTGGACTAGCGGGGGGGACCCAGTACTTC. This sequence encodes CASSFPGLAGGTQYF.

The gene calls are TRBV10-3 and TRBJ2-7; tentatively, D is TRBD1 (6 bases). Trimming removed 2 bases from V and 4 bases from J, with 12 bases in between. This CDR3 spans 14 amino acids. The V gene's germline CDR1 is ENHRY and CDR2 SYGVKD. The CDR3 region is CAISEGDTAYEQYF. Here the CDR3 DNA reads TGTGCCATCAGTGAGGGGGACACCGCATACGAGCAGTACTTC.

The chain joins TRBV30 to TRBJ1-2, with no clear D. V was shortened by 0 bases and J by 6 bases, with 11 bases between the two germline ends. This CDR3 contains 13 residues. CDR1 and CDR2 from the germline V gene are GTSNPN and SVGIG (reference sequence). CDR3 bases: TGTGCCTGGAGTGTGGGAGGCCGGAATGGCTACACCTTC. Protein: CAWSVGGRNGYTF. Full variable domain (outside the CDR3, taken from reference TRBV30 and TRBJ1-2): SQTIHQWPATLVQPVGSPLSLECTVEGTSNPNLYWYRQAAGRGLQLLFYSVGIGQISSEVPQNLSASRPQDRQFILSSKKLLLSDSGFYLCAWSVGGRNGYTFGSGTRLTVV.

The V and J genes are TRBV29-1 and TRBJ2-7, with a weak D call TRBD2 (6 bases). Germline V lookup: CDR1 SQVTM, CDR2 ANQGSEA. V dropped 3 bases and J dropped 5 bases, with 17 bases sitting between them. The CDR3 runs to 14 residues. This chain's CDR3 is CSVEGGAQLDEQYF. DNA for the CDR3: TGCAGCGTTGAGGGGGGAGCTCAGCTCGACGAGCAGTACTTC.

The gene calls are TRBV5-4 and TRBJ2-7; TRBD2 aligns across 11 bases. This CDR3 comprises 15 residues. CDR1 is SGHNT and CDR2 is YYREEE in the germline V gene (reference sequence). Germline trimming cut 4 bases from V and 2 bases from J; bases unmatched to any gene: 5. In DNA form, the CDR3 reads TGTGCCAGCAGCGCGGGACTAGCGGTTCCCTACGAGCAGTACTTC. It yields the protein CASSAGLAVPYEQYF.

The V and J genes are TRBV6-1 and TRBJ1-1, with a weak D call TRBD1 (5 bases). The V gene lost 3 bases and the J gene lost 13 bases, with 18 bases spanning the gap. This CDR3 spans 13 amino acids. Germline V gene sequence: CDR1 MNHNS, CDR2 SASEGT. CDR3 sequence (DNA): TGTGCCAGCAGTGAGAAGGACGGAACAGGCGGTTTCTTT. Residues: CASSEKDGTGGFF.

The V and J genes are TRBV19 and TRBJ2-1, with D perhaps matching TRBD2 (5 bases). Trimming shortened V by 9 bases and J by 9 bases, and 15 bases separated the two germline ends. The germline gives CDR1 LNHDA, CDR2 SQIVND (reference sequence). The CDR3 consists of 12 residues. The CDR3 sequence is CASSGSISEQFF. CDR3 nucleotides: TGTGCCAGCAGCGGCAGTATAAGTGAGCAGTTCTTC.

The chain couples TRBV7-9 to TRBJ1-6, with 9 bases aligning to TRBD1. J was trimmed by 9 bases and V by 8 bases; bases with no gene match: 11. Germline assignment: CDR1 SEHNR and CDR2 FQNEAQ (reference sequence). This CDR3 contains 15 residues. CDR3 sequence (DNA): TGTGCCAGCGAAGGGACTGGACAGGGGAGTTCACCCCTCCACTTT. It specifies CASEGTGQGSSPLHF.

This chain joins TRBV14 and TRBJ2-1, with TRBD2 matching over 12 bases. CDR1 SGHDN and CDR2 FVKESK come from the germline V gene. The CDR3 is 17 residues long. Trimming at V came to 4 bases and at J to 9 bases, leaving 13 bases not matched to a gene. The CDR3 nucleotides read TGTGCCAGCAGCCGAAGACTAGCGGGAGTGGGTTACGGTGAGCAGTTCTTC. Translating gives CASSRRLAGVGYGEQFF.

This chain connects TRBV7-2 to TRBJ1-5, with D unresolved. The CDR3 sequence is 16 residues long. Germline V gene sequence: CDR1 SGHTA, CDR2 FQGNSA. With 1 base removed from V and 9 bases from J, the gap between germline ends came to 19 bases. In DNA form, the CDR3 reads TGTGCCAGCAGCTTAGAAAGCCTGCGGGGAAGGAGGCCCCAGCATTTT. It specifies CASSLESLRGRRPQHF. Together with reference TRBV7-2 and TRBJ1-5, the CDR3 gives the full variable domain: GAGVSQSPSNKVTEKGKDVELRCDPISGHTALYWYRQSLGQGLEFLIYFQGNSAPDKSGLPSDRFSAERTGGSVSTLTIQRTQQEDSAVYLCASSLESLRGRRPQHFGDGTRLSIL.

The chain uses TRBV6-5 and TRBJ1-1, with a possible D match to TRBD1 (5 bases). The germline V gene has CDR1 MNHEY and CDR2 SVGAGI. The CDR3 is 15 residues long. Deletions cut 0 bases from V and 1 base from J, with 9 bases between. The chain's CDR3 is CASSYSPGENTEAFF. CDR3 coding DNA: TGTGCCAGCAGTTACTCCCCGGGGGAGAACACTGAAGCTTTCTTT.

The DNA for the CDR3 is TGTGCCAGCAGTAGGGACACTCTTGAAGCTTTCTTT. This gives the protein CASSRDTLEAFF. The chain has TRBV12-3 or TRBV12-4 and TRBJ1-1, with D perhaps matching TRBD1 (6 bases). V dropped 5 bases and J dropped 7 bases, with 11 bases sitting between them. The CDR3 runs 12 residues.

The J gene is TRBJ1-2, the V gene TRBV6-1; 7 bases agree with TRBD1. This CDR3 region has 15 residues. Germline values: CDR1 MNHNS, CDR2 SASEGT. V shed 0 bases, J shed 4 bases, and the junction held 5 bases outside the gene matches. The CDR3 bases are TGTGCCAGCAGTGAAGCAGCACAGGGGCTCTATGGCTACACCTTC. This gives the protein CASSEAAQGLYGYTF.

The chain has TRBV18 and TRBJ2-1, with TRBD1 matching over 11 bases. J gave up 7 bases and V 8 bases, and 13 bases lay outside the gene matches. The germline V gene has CDR1 KGHSH and CDR2 LQKENI. CDR3 length equals 16 residues. The CDR3 DNA sequence: TGTGCCAGCGCAGGACCGAACCGGGACAGGGGGAATGAGCAGTTCTTC. This encodes CASAGPNRDRGNEQFF.

V and J are TRBV14 and TRBJ1-2; TRBD1 matches 7 bases. Germline V gives CDR1 SGHDN, CDR2 FVKESK. The CDR3 length is 15 residues. Losses at the gene ends were 1 base for V and 4 bases for J; bases not matched to a gene: 6. The CDR3 sequence: CASSQVAGGSYGYTF. CDR3 nucleotides: TGTGCCAGCAGCCAAGTGGCAGGGGGTAGCTATGGCTACACCTTC.

The chain links TRBV7-6 to TRBJ2-7; a possible D gene is TRBD1 (5 bases). The ends were cut back, 5 bases at V and 2 bases at J, with 19 bases in the middle. The CDR3 loop spans 16 amino acids. Looked up from germline, CDR1 is SGHVS and CDR2 is FNYEAQ. The CDR3 DNA sequence: TGTGCCAGCAGCCCGCTCGGGCAGGGCTACCCCTACGAGCAGTACTTC. This encodes CASSPLGQGYPYEQYF. Full variable domain (missing parts from reference TRBV7-6 and TRBJ2-7): GAGVSQSPRYKVTKRGQDVALRCDPISGHVSLYWYRQALGQGPEFLTYFNYEAQQDKSGLPNDRFSAERPEGSISTLTIQRTEQRDSAMYRCASSPLGQGYPYEQYFGPGTRLTVT.

This chain connects TRBV12-3 or TRBV12-4 to TRBJ1-1; D is unresolved. Between the trimmed V and J ends, which lost 2 bases and 2 bases, there was a span of 6 bases. The CDR3 totals 13 residues. The CDR3: CASSLRQNTEAFF. The CDR3 DNA follows: TGTGCCAGCAGTTTAAGACAAAACACTGAAGCTTTCTTT.

This chain uses TRBV7-3 with TRBJ2-7; D might be TRBD2 (6 bases). V was trimmed by 2 bases and J by 2 bases, leaving 13 bases between them. The CDR3 has 15 amino acids. Germline V gene lookup returns CDR1 SGHTA and CDR2 FQGTGA. CDR3 bases: TGTGCCAGCAGCTTAGTTGCGGGGCCCCCCTACGAGCAGTACTTC. It translates to CASSLVAGPPYEQYF.

J is TRBJ1-4 and V is TRBV5-8; possible D gene TRBD1, 5 bases. Germline values: CDR1 SGHTS, CDR2 YDEGEE. The CDR3 sequence is 16 residues long. Trimming took off 2 bases at V and 8 bases at J, with 19 bases between the two ends. In DNA form, the CDR3 reads TGTGCCAGCAGCTTTTCCCGACAGAGCCTTGGGGAAAAACTGTTTTTT. It specifies CASSFSRQSLGEKLFF.